This TCR beta chain was captured by sequencing in a study of response to subunit inactivated influenza vaccine listed by TCRdb under 2018. Study-level background: Deep quantitative profiling of the T cell receptor repertoire was used in the study to follow responses to a trivalent subunit inactivated influenza vaccine.

The method was RT-PCR. TCRdb names Illumina HiSeq 2500 as the instrument used. TCRdb itself trimmed the public reads at Q25 with fastp, ran MiXCR and retained productive beta chains. Rows are unified per CDR3 protein, each entry keeping the most common DNA and genes. Present in this sample are around 530,000 distinct CDR3 sequences, 15% to 20% of which were seen just once. The ten largest account for 3% of the sample. Taken from the germline V gene, the CDR1 and CDR2 loops are SQVTM and ANQGSEA. Measured from the cysteine to the phenylalanine, the CDR3 is 13 residues long. Here the CDR3 DNA is all that survives: 39 bases in frame from base 1. V loses 4 bases, J loses 1 base, and the germline ends lie 10 bases apart. Paper-wide results and their limitations: It was suggested by the authors that each seasonal influenza vaccination may recruit only a limited number of new T cells.

This clonotype has just a few counts. The target of this receptor is not known. One base away there is no much larger clone; base qualities are not given. This clonotype originated in a man between 50 and 75 years old who received an inactivated influenza vaccine. Donor details come from another sample of the same person, matched by shared clones. The material was CD4+ T cells sorted from PBMCs, obtained less than 30 months after vaccination. Recombination linked TRBV29-1 to TRBJ2-5; D gene: possibly TRBD2, on 5 matching bases. The sequenced DNA: TGCAGCGTTGCCAAAGGGAGCCAAGAGACCCAGTACTTC. Its translation is CSVAKGSQETQYF.